The sequence of this T cell receptor (beta chain) was determined in a study of blood T cell repertoires in COVID-19. J was trimmed by 5 bases and V by 1 base; bases with no gene match: 6. This CDR3 is built from 15 residues. Germline V gene sequence: CDR1 LNHDA, CDR2 SQIVND (reference sequence). Using immunoSEQ multiplex PCR, the repertoire was profiled, and TCRdb retains in-frame clones only, with some absent. The data contain just over 35,000 clones, about 81% of them singletons. The sequence was obtained from a human donor in a cohort sampled during active or convalescent COVID-19. The donor label of this sample is uncertain. The chain combines TRBV19 with TRBJ2-7; 9 bases match TRBD2. Sequenced sample: peripheral blood. The DNA of the CDR3 is TGTGCCAGTAGTATAGGAGGTAGCGGGAGCCACGAGCAGTACTTC. Its translation is CASSIGGSGSHEQYF.